The 31 T cell receptor beta chains reported below all come from one sample, sequenced in a study of OX40 agonist ivuxolimab in advanced cancers. Method: immunoSEQ multiplex PCR; TCRdb's copy keeps in-frame clones and lacks some. The table includes about 68,000 clones, roughly 86% detected once. The sample in question was CD4+ or CD8+ T cells sorted from blood, obtained in a trial of the OX40 agonist ivuxolimab. These TCRs come from an adult with an advanced solid tumor such as melanoma, head and neck, liver or kidney cancer.

The chain carries TRBV27 and TRBJ1-1; D not certain. CDR1 and CDR2 from the germline V gene are MNHEY and SMNVEV (reference sequence). Between the trimmed V and J ends, which lost 5 bases and 0 bases, there was a span of 7 bases. CDR3 size: 13 residues. This CDR3 is CASSLQMNTEAFF. The CDR3 nucleotides are TGTGCCAGCAGTCTCCAGATGAACACTGAAGCTTTCTTT.

As for this clone: Different DNA sequences within this sample yield the same CDR3. The chain links TRBV7-2 to TRBJ2-5; D ambiguous. The CDR3 consists of 11 residues. Trimming took 3 bases from V and 4 from J, leaving 3 bases between them. CDR1 and CDR2 from the germline V gene are SGHTA and FQGNSA. CDR3 nucleotide sequence: TGTGCCAGCAGCTTTCTAGAGACCCAGTACTTC. Translation: CASSFLETQYF.

The chain links TRBV2 to TRBJ2-3; TRBD1 agrees at 7 bases. Germline CDR1 and CDR2: SNHLY and FYNNEI. The length of the CDR3 is 16 residues. J gave up 3 bases and V 5 bases, and 11 bases lay outside the gene matches. The DNA for the CDR3 is TGTGCCAGCAGTTCCCTAGACAGGGTAGCAACAGATACGCAGTATTTT. Its protein product is CASSSLDRVATDTQYF.

The V gene is TRBV5-4, the J gene TRBJ2-3, with 15 bases that match TRBD2. With V trimmed by 7 bases and J by 4 bases, 4 bases remained unmatched. This CDR3 spans 15 amino acids. The V gene's germline CDR1 is SGHNT and CDR2 YYREEE (reference sequence). The CDR3 is CASGLAGGRADTQYF. In DNA form, the CDR3 reads TGTGCCAGCGGACTAGCGGGAGGGAGGGCAGATACGCAGTATTTT.

The chain is built from TRBV6-1 and TRBJ2-6; D is unclear. The CDR3 extends over 18 amino acids. CDR1 and CDR2 from the germline V gene are MNHNS and SASEGT. V was pared by 3 bases and J by 0 bases, with 15 bases between. The CDR3 loop reads CASSDRLRADSGANVLTF. The CDR3 nucleotides are TGTGCCAGCAGTGACAGACTTCGGGCAGACTCTGGGGCCAACGTCCTGACTTTC.

This chain joins TRBV27 and TRBJ2-4, with a weak D call TRBD1 (6 bases). V was clipped by 8 bases and J by 0 bases, with 17 bases between them. CDR1 and CDR2 from the germline V gene are MNHEY and SMNVEV (reference sequence). The CDR3 totals 16 residues. CDR3 nucleotide sequence: TGTGCCAGCGACACAGGGACACAACTAGCCAAAAACATTCAGTACTTC. Translation: CASDTGTQLAKNIQYF.

The chain is built from TRBV28 and TRBJ2-3; D might be TRBD1 or TRBD2, each matching 5 bases. CDR1 and CDR2 (germline): MDHEN, SYDVKM. Trimming left V 8 bases short and J 7 bases short, with 16 bases between. The CDR3 spans 13 residues. Here the CDR3 DNA reads TGTGCCAGCCAAAGTGGGGGAGCCTATACGCAGTATTTT. Amino acids: CASQSGGAYTQYF.

The V call is TRBV10-1, the J call TRBJ1-1; unclear D gene. The CDR3 sequence is 14 residues long. Germline V gene data show CDR1 as WNHNN and CDR2 as SYGVQD (reference sequence). Trimming stripped 4 bases from V and 4 bases from J, with 13 bases between. CDR3 protein: CASSVGSTGTEAFF. The CDR3 nucleotides are TGCGCCAGCAGTGTAGGCAGCACCGGCACTGAAGCTTTCTTT.

The J gene is TRBJ2-5, the V gene TRBV18, with D possibly being TRBD2 (7 bases). The CDR3 length is 16 residues. Germline CDR1 KGHSH, CDR2 LQKENI. Trimming left V 2 bases short and J 1 base short, with 14 bases between. CDR3 protein: CASSPGAGALQETQYF. The CDR3 DNA reads TGTGCCAGCTCACCAGGGGCGGGGGCCCTCCAAGAGACCCAGTACTTC.

The gene calls are TRBV20-1 and TRBJ2-5; D uncertain. The V end lost 3 bases, the J end lost 5 bases, and 7 bases lay between the germline ends. CDR1 DFQATT and CDR2 SNEGSKA come from the germline V gene (reference sequence). This CDR3 is built from 11 residues. CDR3 in amino acids: CSARRSETQYF. The CDR3 DNA sequence: TGCAGTGCTAGGCGATCGGAGACCCAGTACTTC.

The chain combines TRBV7-3 with TRBJ2-1; D might be TRBD1 (6 bases). CDR3 length: 13 amino acids. V was pared by 5 bases and J by 5 bases, with 10 bases between. CDR1 and CDR2 (germline): SGHTA, FQGTGA. In DNA form, the CDR3 reads TGTGCCAGCAGCCCGAACAGGGACAATGAGCAGTTCTTC. Translating gives CASSPNRDNEQFF.

The chain has TRBV15 and TRBJ1-4; unclear D gene. From germline, CDR1 is LNHNV and CDR2 YYDKDF (reference sequence). Trimming removed 3 bases from V and 8 bases from J, with 7 bases in between. This CDR3 has 12 residues. CDR3 loop: CATSREQEKLFF. The CDR3 DNA reads as TGTGCCACCAGCAGGGAACAGGAAAAACTGTTTTTT.

In this sample, this clone turned up a few times. The rearrangement uses TRBV11-3 and TRBJ1-6, with unresolved D. The V gene's germline CDR1 is SGHNT and CDR2 YENEEA. Trimming took off 1 base at V and 10 bases at J, with 5 bases between the two ends. CDR3 size: 12 residues. The chain's CDR3 is CASSLGSSPLHF. CDR3 in DNA: TGTGCCAGCAGCTTAGGGTCCTCACCCCTCCACTTT. Using reference TRBV11-3 and TRBJ1-6 for the parts outside the CDR3, the full variable domain is EAGVVQSPRYKIIEKKQPVAFWCNPISGHNTLYWYLQNLGQGPELLIRYENEEAVDDSQLPKDRFSAERLKGVDSTLKIQPAELGDSAVYLCASSLGSSPLHFGNGTRLTVT.

This sequence joins TRBV9 and TRBJ2-2; 9 bases match TRBD2. In germline, CDR1 is SGDLS, CDR2 YYNGEE. Unmatched junction bases numbered 4, after V lost 0 bases and J lost 4 bases. The CDR3 length is 16 residues. CDR3 nucleotide sequence: TGTGCCAGCAGCGTAGACCTAGCGGGGTTCACCGGGGAGCTGTTTTTT. It specifies CASSVDLAGFTGELFF.

This clone was detected once. V gene TRBV12-5 combines with J gene TRBJ2-3; TRBD1 or TRBD2 may be the D gene (5 bases each). Trimming stripped 3 bases from V and 6 bases from J, with 10 bases between. The CDR3 sequence is 13 residues long. Germline V lookup: CDR1 LGHNT, CDR2 FRNRAP. The chain's CDR3 is CASGFTGADTQYF. DNA for the CDR3: TGTGCTAGTGGTTTCACCGGGGCCGATACGCAGTATTTT.

The V gene is TRBV9, the J gene TRBJ2-7, with 8 positions matching TRBD2. Per the germline V gene, CDR1 is SGDLS and CDR2 is YYNGEE. There are 15 residues in the CDR3. V gave up 1 base and J gave up 3 bases; unmatched junction bases: 6. CDR3 amino acids: CASSVSGLDFYEQYF. CDR3 coding DNA: TGTGCCAGCAGCGTATCGGGACTAGACTTCTACGAGCAGTACTTC.

The V and J genes are TRBV9 and TRBJ1-3; tentative D call: TRBD1 (5 bases). The germline gives CDR1 SGDLS, CDR2 YYNGEE. This CDR3 is built from 14 residues. Trimming cost V 3 bases and J 4 bases, with 11 bases left between them. The CDR3 DNA reads TGTGCCAGCAGCGCCGGGACTGTCGGAAACACCATATATTTT. It codes for CASSAGTVGNTIYF. Variable domain in full (rest from reference TRBV9 and TRBJ1-3): DSGVTQTPKHLITATGQRVTLRCSPRSGDLSVYWYQQSLDQGLQFLIQYYNGEERAKGNILERFSAQQFPDLHSELNLSSLELGDSALYFCASSAGTVGNTIYFGEGSWLTVV.

The chain joins TRBV7-3 to TRBJ2-7; 8 bases agree with TRBD2. Trimming at V came to 5 bases and at J to 2 bases, leaving 8 bases not matched to a gene. The germline CDR1 and CDR2 sequences are SGHTA and FQGTGA. This CDR3 contains 15 residues. The CDR3 reads CASSRSSGKAYEQYF. In DNA, the CDR3 is TGTGCCAGCAGCCGAAGTAGCGGGAAGGCCTACGAGCAGTACTTC.

The V call is TRBV4-1, the J call TRBJ1-4; 11 positions agree with TRBD1. The germline gives CDR1 MGHRA, CDR2 YSYEKL. Losses at the gene ends were 5 bases for V and 7 bases for J; bases not matched to a gene: 3. The CDR3 is 14 amino acids. The CDR3 bases are TGCGCCAGCAGCTCGGGACAGGGGGGTGAAAAACTGTTTTTT. It codes for CASSSGQGGEKLFF.

The rearrangement uses TRBV6-5 and TRBJ1-5; D might be TRBD1 (5 bases). The germline CDR1 and CDR2 sequences are MNHEY and SVGAGI. V dropped 4 bases and J dropped 0 bases, with 7 bases sitting between them. There are 14 residues in the CDR3. The CDR3 region is CASSLTDSNQPQHF. The CDR3 coding sequence is TGTGCCAGCAGTTTGACAGATAGCAATCAGCCCCAGCATTTT.

This chain's CDR3 is CASSRGPYQAYEQYF. The CDR3 region has the DNA TGTGCCAGCAGCCGAGGGCCCTACCAGGCCTACGAGCAGTACTTC. This rearrangement joins TRBV7-2 to TRBJ2-7; a possible D gene is TRBD2 (5 bases). V lost 5 bases and J lost 2, with 16 bases in between. Germline V gene sequence: CDR1 SGHTA, CDR2 FQGNSA. This CDR3 comprises 15 residues.

V and J are TRBV7-2 and TRBJ1-4; TRBD1 matches 8 bases. V lost 5 bases to trimming and J lost 8 bases; unmatched junction nucleotides: 13. Germline V lookup: CDR1 SGHTA, CDR2 FQGNSA. The CDR3 runs to 16 residues. CDR3 protein: CASSPTWRTGIEKLFF. CDR3 DNA: TGTGCCAGCAGCCCGACCTGGAGGACAGGGATCGAAAAACTGTTTTTT.

The chain combines TRBV4-1 with TRBJ1-3; the D gene is possibly TRBD1 (5 bases). Germline loops: CDR1 MGHRA, CDR2 YSYEKL. The CDR3 runs 15 residues. Trimming pared 4 bases from V and 1 base from J, leaving 11 bases between. CDR3 sequence reads: CASSPLGLSGNTIYF. CDR3 DNA sequence: TGCGCCAGCAGCCCCTTGGGGCTATCTGGAAACACCATATATTTT.

This sequence joins TRBV30 and TRBJ2-4; D may be TRBD1 or TRBD2 (6 bases each). CDR3 length: 13 amino acids. Germline CDR1 is GTSNPN and CDR2 is SVGIG (reference sequence). Trimming shortened V by 8 bases and J by 2 bases, and 13 bases separated the two germline ends. CDR3 sequence reads: CAGGRGSKNIQYF. As DNA, the CDR3 is TGTGCCGGGGGCCGGGGGTCCAAAAACATTCAGTACTTC. Variable domain in full (rest from reference TRBV30 and TRBJ2-4): SQTIHQWPATLVQPVGSPLSLECTVEGTSNPNLYWYRQAAGRGLQLLFYSVGIGQISSEVPQNLSASRPQDRQFILSSKKLLLSDSGFYLCAGGRGSKNIQYFGAGTRLSVL.

V usage is TRBV6-1 and J usage is TRBJ1-5; D might be TRBD1 (5 bases). In germline, CDR1 is MNHNS, CDR2 SASEGT. The CDR3 extends over 13 amino acids. Trimming removed 8 bases at V and 2 bases at J, with 10 bases between. The CDR3 here is CASVGGGNQPQHF. DNA for the CDR3: TGTGCCAGCGTGGGGGGTGGCAATCAGCCCCAGCATTTT.

The chain couples TRBV5-1 to TRBJ2-7, with TRBD2 matching over 11 bases. Germline trimming cut 0 bases from V and 0 bases from J; bases unmatched to any gene: 8. The CDR3 spans 18 residues. Germline assignment: CDR1 SGHRS and CDR2 YFSETQ. The CDR3 nucleotides are TGCGCCAGCAGCTTGGGACTAGCGGGAAGGGGCCTCTCCTACGAGCAGTACTTC. Protein sequence: CASSLGLAGRGLSYEQYF.

Within the sample, this clone is medium-sized (0.01 to 0.1%). The chain employs TRBV29-1 and TRBJ1-1; 9 nucleotides line up with TRBD1. Germline V gene sequence: CDR1 SQVTM, CDR2 ANQGSEA. After removal of 3 bases from V and 4 bases from J, the junction contained 6 bases not matched to a gene. The CDR3 is 14 amino acids. In DNA form, the CDR3 reads TGCAGCGTTGAGTCGATGACAGGGGGCACTGAAGCTTTCTTT. It specifies CSVESMTGGTEAFF.

The chain links TRBV19 to TRBJ2-3, with 7 nucleotides matching TRBD2. The CDR3 totals 17 residues. Germline V gene lookup returns CDR1 LNHDA and CDR2 SQIVND (reference sequence). V shed 5 bases, J shed 1 base, and the junction held 12 bases outside the gene matches. As DNA, the CDR3 is TGTGCCAGTAGTTCCCGTTCTGGCCGGGGGGGCACAGATACGCAGTATTTT. Amino acid sequence: CASSSRSGRGGTDTQYF.

The chain employs TRBV18 and TRBJ1-4; TRBD1 is a possible D gene (6 bases). Germline V gene data show CDR1 as KGHSH and CDR2 as LQKENI. This CDR3 comprises 15 residues. Trimming took 6 bases from V and 8 from J, leaving 19 bases between them. This chain's CDR3 is CASSPFRGRGEKLFF. Written as DNA, the CDR3 is TGTGCCAGCTCTCCCTTTCGGGGGCGAGGGGAAAAACTGTTTTTT.

This chain connects TRBV4-3 to TRBJ2-4, with TRBD1 matching 7 bases. The trim removed 3 bases at V and 9 bases at J, leaving 2 bases unmatched. There are 12 residues in the CDR3. Per germline, CDR1 LGHNA and CDR2 YSLEER. The CDR3 spells CASSHSGGIQYF. The CDR3 DNA follows: TGCGCCAGCAGCCACTCAGGGGGCATTCAGTACTTC.

V usage is TRBV7-3 and J usage is TRBJ2-5; 7 bases are a match to TRBD1. The closer fit of TRBJ2-7 to the DNA end suggests the J call may be wrong. CDR1 and CDR2 (germline): SGHTA, FQGTGA. The CDR3 spans 13 residues. The CDR3 coding sequence is TGTGCCAGCAGCTTCGGGACAGACTACGAGCAGTACTTC. As protein: CASSFGTDYEQYF.